This TCR beta chain was identified during a study of long-term antiretroviral therapy in people with HIV (dated by TCRdb to between 2022 and 2023). With regard to the full study: The earliest samples were collected about a decade before the 2015 WHO recommendation for immediate ART, when ART was typically delayed until CD4 counts fell. A retrospective serial study tested whether ART initiation and durable HIV suppression were associated with changes in peripheral blood TRB repertoire composition and diversity. A total of 192 cryopreserved PBMC samples were contributed to the cohort by 30 adults with confirmed HIV infection, with samples collected serially over a mean of 6 years (range 1-12). Of the 30 participants with HIV, about twelve were female. No cross-contamination during QIAcube processing was shown when test extractions of a monoclonal T-cell line were performed alongside about 33 polyclonal samples. Overall study results and their limits: Owing to limited PBMC availability, only the TCR beta chain was sequenced, without alpha chain pairing. No data were available on ART adherence, viral resistance or therapy changes, limiting inferences about post-ART repertoire changes. ART initiation was associated with a significant increase in TRB diversity, but diversity stayed significantly below transplant donor controls even after long-term ART. Because cell numbers in pre-ART samples were limited, unsorted PBMC were profiled instead of sorted CD4+ and CD8+ T cells. HIV repertoires had narrower CDR3 length ranges than controls, and the network structure suggested an antigen-experienced repertoire that shifted only slightly toward naive after ART. The samples span the years 2004 to 2017, and the ART regimens used at that time may not be as effective as current regimens. Expanded TRB clones identified before ART initiation dominated the repertoire across all time points, though the dominance fluctuated and decreased in many PLHIV after ART.

To be included, a participant needed at least one PBMC sample from before ART initiation plus at least two post-ART samples. Every participant with HIV received treatment in the United States of America. Cryopreserved samples of 1-10 million PBMC were thawed and washed before DNA extraction. At the time of the earliest PBMC sample, participants with HIV were aged between about 20 and 55 years. Per participant, PBMC samples came from 1-4 timepoints prior to ART initiation and 2-8 timepoints following ART initiation, for a median of 7 samples. Serial HIV viral load, CD4+ T-cell count, ART history and demographic data were obtained for every participant. A Qiagen kit on a QIAcube was used to extract genomic DNA from unsorted PBMC, with samples processed in batches of 12. The immunoSEQ hsTCRB v3.0 assay was used at survey level resolution for TRB variable region sequencing. TRB sequencing targeted a depth of about 40,000-50,000 T-cell genomes per sample. Pooled TRB libraries were sequenced on an Illumina MiSeq with a v3 150-cycle kit. In the authors' own workflow: Repertoire analysis was performed in R inside a reproducible Nextflow workflow that covered QC, data transformation and analysis. Custom analyses were implemented in LymphoSeq2, an R package for AIRR-Seq data exploration. Four samples that yielded fewer than 5000 total TRB sequences were excluded, so that approximately 200 HIV repertoires were analyzed. Among the 180 to 200 retained HIV repertoires, roughly 60 were collected before ART initiation and 120 to 140 were collected after ART initiation. Repertoires were downsampled to 5000 TRB nucleotide sequences, and summary statistics were averaged over 100 downsampling iterations. TRB sequences were retained for analysis only if CDR3 regions of at least seven amino acids were present. Diversity was measured with a Shannon entropy-derived clonality score and the Gini coefficient. In the repertoire networks, any two of the top 5000 CDR3 amino acid sequences were connected whenever the two sequences differed by an edit distance of one. Antigen specificity groups and MHC restriction were predicted for TRB CDR3 amino acid sequences with GLIPH2. CDR3 amino acid sequences were matched against VDJdb and McPAS-TCR to flag known CMV, EBV, HIV or tissue antigen associations. Pre-ART, post-ART and control groups were compared with Wilcoxon signed-rank tests and Holm-Bonferroni correction. TCRdb took this table from immuneACCESS and kept in-frame rearrangements with V and J called. Such tables lack part of the clones; where checked against another copy, unresolved V genes explain under half of the gap, and the rest is unexplained. V, J and clone size reflect that table, while D and trimming were determined from the DNA. For this sample the table gives fewer than 35,000 clones, of which 65% to 90% were detected only once. The ten most abundant clones make up about 4.3% of the sample.

The germline V gene encodes CDR1 MGHRA and CDR2 YSYEKL. The CDR3 has 15 amino acids, counting the end cysteine and phenylalanine. The read is trimmed to its CDR3 DNA, 45 bases read in frame from base 1. V is shortened by 4 bases, J by 0 bases, and the region joining them spans 13 bases. As to this clone: Its antigen is unknown. No much larger clone exists at a distance of one base, and base qualities are not known.

The sequence links TRBV4-1 to TRBJ2-7; 6 matching bases give a weak D call of TRBD1. This sequence originates from a man aged 18 to 30 with HIV. The source material was unsorted PBMCs, sampled approximately 3.3 years after starting antiretroviral therapy. DNA sequence: TGCGCCAGCAGCCTCCGGGACACGAGCTCCTACGAGCAGTACTTC. It is translated as CASSLRDTSSYEQYF.